This TCR beta chain comes out of a study of T cell changes during pregnancy in multiple sclerosis. Profiling relied on immunoSEQ multiplex PCR, and the TCRdb table lists in-frame clones only, not all of them. The data show nearly 110,000 clones, 85% to 95% seen once. Germline V gene sequence: CDR1 GTSNPN, CDR2 SVGIG (reference sequence). CDR3 length: 13 amino acids. V was clipped by 0 bases and J by 4 bases, with 9 bases between them. The sequence was obtained from a female donor in good health, enrolled as a control in a pregnancy study. This rearrangement joins TRBV30 to TRBJ1-1, with D possibly TRBD1 on 6 matching bases. This sample comprised peripheral blood, obtained in the third trimester of pregnancy. The CDR3 loop reads CAWSVRGSTEAFF. The CDR3 coding sequence is TGTGCCTGGAGTGTAAGGGGGAGCACTGAAGCTTTCTTT.